This T cell receptor (beta chain) stems from a study of blood T cell repertoires in COVID-19. Background on the study: T cells, B-cell-depleted T cells, or PBMCs supplied cDNA or gDNA.

Germline lookup yields CDR1 KGHDR and CDR2 SFDVKD. Trimming removed 5 bases at V and 3 bases at J, with 13 bases between. CDR3 length: 15 amino acids. Original handling: Amplification of reference gene primers provided the estimated nucleated cell counts. Here immunoSEQ multiplex PCR was the method, and the copy in TCRdb shows in-frame clones only, minus some. V, J and clone size are taken as reported in that table, and D and trimming were inferred from the DNA itself. The sample consists of approximately 110,000 clones, about 88% of them appearing once. The TCR was taken from a middle-aged man with acute or convalescent COVID-19. Sequenced: peripheral blood. J is TRBJ2-1 and V is TRBV24-1, with D perhaps matching TRBD2 (5 bases). The CDR3 region is CATSAWHAGYNEQFF. The CDR3 nucleotides are TGTGCCACCAGTGCCTGGCATGCGGGCTACAATGAGCAGTTCTTC.